What follows are 5 T cell receptor beta chains derived from one specimen sequenced in a study of shared clonotypes between healthy human individuals. The data were produced by immunoSEQ multiplex PCR, yet TCRdb's version contains in-frame clones alone and is incomplete. This sample has around 450,000 clones; 75% to 85% occur once, and the top ten carry under 15%. Sequenced: PBMCs. Receptors were obtained from a woman aged 40-49 years in good health. Some clones in this sample may be carry-over from other donors' samples.

This chain joins TRBV5-8 and TRBJ1-5, with D unclear. Between the trimmed V and J ends, which lost 0 bases and 5 bases, there was a span of 12 bases. The CDR3 contains 15 residues. CDR1 and CDR2 from the germline V gene are SGHTS and YDEGEE. In DNA form, the CDR3 reads TGTGCCAGCAGCTTGGGTTACAGCCCCGATCAGCCCCAGCATTTT. Translating it yields CASSLGYSPDQPQHF.

With regard to this clone: Other DNA sequences in this sample translate to the same CDR3. J is TRBJ2-2 and V is TRBV5-4, with D maybe TRBD1 (5 bases). Trimming pared 4 bases from V and 3 bases from J, leaving 10 bases between. The CDR3 totals 14 residues. Germline V gene data show CDR1 as SGHNT and CDR2 as YYREEE (reference sequence). The chain's CDR3 is CASSLDSYTGELFF. The CDR3 region has the DNA TGTGCCAGCAGCCTCGACAGTTACACCGGGGAGCTGTTTTTT.

The J gene is TRBJ1-1, the V gene TRBV11-2, with D tentatively TRBD1 (6 bases). CDR1 SGHAT and CDR2 FQNNGV come from the germline V gene. Between the trimmed V and J ends, which lost 5 bases and 4 bases, there was a span of 11 bases. CDR3 size: 13 residues. The CDR3 DNA reads as TGTGCCAGCAGCCTACAGGGACTCACTGAAGCTTTCTTT. Its translation: CASSLQGLTEAFF. Drawing the rest from reference TRBV11-2 and TRBJ1-1, the complete variable domain is EAGVAQSPRYKIIEKRQSVAFWCNPISGHATLYWYQQILGQGPKLLIQFQNNGVVDDSQLPKDRFSAERLKGVDSTLKIQPAKLEDSAVYLCASSLQGLTEAFFGQGTRLTVV.

The chain is built from TRBV30 and TRBJ1-4; D is possibly TRBD1 (5 bases). CDR1 is GTSNPN and CDR2 is SVGIG in the germline V gene (reference sequence). V lost 2 bases and J 4 bases, leaving 14 bases between the germline ends. The CDR3 totals 15 residues. CDR3 in DNA: TGTGCCTGGAGTCACCGGGACGGCCTTAATGAAAAACTGTTTTTT. Encoded protein: CAWSHRDGLNEKLFF. Variable domain in full (rest from reference TRBV30 and TRBJ1-4): SQTIHQWPATLVQPVGSPLSLECTVEGTSNPNLYWYRQAAGRGLQLLFYSVGIGQISSEVPQNLSASRPQDRQFILSSKKLLLSDSGFYLCAWSHRDGLNEKLFFGSGTQLSVL.

The rearrangement uses TRBV7-9 and TRBJ2-4, with a tentative D call TRBD2 (6 bases). Germline CDR1 and CDR2: SEHNR and FQNEAQ (reference sequence). V lost 5 bases to trimming and J lost 6 bases, with 17 bases between them. The CDR3 is 15 residues long. For the CDR3, the DNA is TGTGCCAGCAGCCCGGCGGGGACCCTAGGAAACATTCAGTACTTC. Its translation is CASSPAGTLGNIQYF.